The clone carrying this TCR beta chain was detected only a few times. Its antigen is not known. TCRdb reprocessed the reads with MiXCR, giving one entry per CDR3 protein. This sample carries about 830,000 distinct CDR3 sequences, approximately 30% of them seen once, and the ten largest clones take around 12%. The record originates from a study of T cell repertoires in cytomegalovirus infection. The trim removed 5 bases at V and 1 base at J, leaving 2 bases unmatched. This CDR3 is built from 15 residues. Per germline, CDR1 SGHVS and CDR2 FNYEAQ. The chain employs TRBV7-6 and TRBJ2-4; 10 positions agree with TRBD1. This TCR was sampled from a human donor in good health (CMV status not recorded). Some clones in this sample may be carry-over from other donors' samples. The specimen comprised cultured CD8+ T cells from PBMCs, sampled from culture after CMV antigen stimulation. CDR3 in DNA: TGTGCCAGCAGCCAGGGACAGGGGGCCAAAAACATTCAGTACTTC. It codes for CASSQGQGAKNIQYF.